Below are 8 T cell receptor beta chains sequenced from a single sample in a study of T cells in localized non-small cell lung cancer. The assay was immunoSEQ multiplex PCR, and TCRdb's table has in-frame clones only and misses some. The sample gives 40,000 to 55,000 clones, around 81% of which show up once; roughly 15% is in the top ten. The sequencing here drew on peripheral blood mononuclear cells, taken before any cancer treatment. The receptor source for this set is a man aged 40-75 years with stage III lung adenocarcinoma.

The gene calls are TRBV10-3 and TRBJ2-3, with TRBD2 matching 13 bases. The V gene's germline CDR1 is ENHRY and CDR2 SYGVKD. The CDR3 is 14 amino acids. V shed 9 bases and J 3 bases; nucleotides not matched to a gene: 3. CDR3 residues: CAIGTSGTTDTQYF. DNA for the CDR3: TGTGCCATAGGGACTAGCGGGACTACAGATACGCAGTATTTT.

The chain employs TRBV10-3 and TRBJ2-7, with D possibly being TRBD2 (6 bases). V lost 10 bases, J lost 6 bases, and 22 bases lay in between. Germline CDR1 is ENHRY and CDR2 is SYGVKD. The CDR3 contains 14 residues. The CDR3 reads CATTEGPTLREQYF. DNA for the CDR3: TGTGCCACCACGGAGGGACCGACCCTCCGCGAGCAGTACTTC.

This clone was seen only once. The rearrangement links TRBV7-3 to TRBJ1-6, with no clear D. CDR1 is SGHTA and CDR2 is FQGTGA in the germline V gene. The CDR3 has 17 residues. Deletions cut 0 bases from V and 8 bases from J, with 17 bases between. CDR3 residues: CASSLTNTQAYDSPLHF. CDR3 sequence (DNA): TGTGCCAGCAGCTTAACCAACACCCAGGCATATGATTCACCCCTCCACTTT.

The chain joins TRBV7-2 to TRBJ2-7; tentatively, D is TRBD1 or TRBD2 (5 bases each). Trimming took 1 base from V and 1 from J, leaving 8 bases between them. The CDR3 has 14 amino acids. Germline V lookup: CDR1 SGHTA, CDR2 FQGNSA. The CDR3 here is CASSLEWGSYEQYF. CDR3 bases: TGTGCCAGCAGCTTAGAGTGGGGGTCCTACGAGCAGTACTTC. Full variable domain (rest looked up from reference TRBV7-2 and TRBJ2-7): GAGVSQSPSNKVTEKGKDVELRCDPISGHTALYWYRQSLGQGLEFLIYFQGNSAPDKSGLPSDRFSAERTGGSVSTLTIQRTQQEDSAVYLCASSLEWGSYEQYFGPGTRLTVT.

This chain uses TRBV7-3 with TRBJ2-6; no clear D. CDR1 and CDR2 from the germline V gene are SGHTA and FQGTGA. The CDR3 runs 15 residues. V dropped 3 bases and J dropped 4 bases, with 10 bases sitting between them. The CDR3 sequence is CASSFQASGANVLTF. The DNA for the CDR3 is TGTGCCAGCAGCTTTCAAGCATCAGGGGCCAACGTCCTGACTTTC.

The chain joins TRBV19 to TRBJ2-1; 10 bases match TRBD1. Trimming took 6 bases from V and 0 from J; bases not matched to a gene: 5. The CDR3 length is 16 residues. Germline V gene data show CDR1 as LNHDA and CDR2 as SQIVND (reference sequence). This chain's CDR3 is CASRDRGYSSYNEQFF. The CDR3 nucleotides are TGTGCCAGTAGGGACAGGGGGTACAGCTCCTACAATGAGCAGTTCTTC.

V and J are TRBV7-8 and TRBJ2-7; D gene ambiguous. CDR1 and CDR2 (germline): SGHVS, FQNEAQ. Trimming took off 3 bases at V and 0 bases at J, with 6 bases between the two ends. This CDR3 has 13 residues. CDR3 sequence reads: CASSFVGSYEQYF. CDR3 nucleotides: TGTGCCAGCAGCTTTGTGGGCTCCTACGAGCAGTACTTC.

This clone was found a few times. This chain links TRBV20-1 with TRBJ2-7, with D hard to call. This CDR3 is 11 amino acids long. The ends were cut back, 1 base at V and 6 bases at J, with 7 bases in the middle. Germline assignment: CDR1 DFQATT and CDR2 SNEGSKA (reference sequence). This CDR3 reads CSARVWPEQYF. CDR3 sequence (DNA): TGCAGTGCTAGAGTGTGGCCCGAGCAGTACTTC.